The 10 T cell receptor beta chains below were found in one sample sequenced in a study of tumor-infiltrating lymphocytes in primary liver carcinoma. Unsorted bulk tissue (roughly 17-33 mg) underwent RNA and DNA co-extraction. Researchers generated TCR beta cDNA from approximately 500 ng of total RNA, relying on a constant-region primer. Three rounds of nested multiplex PCR with slightly modified ARM-PCR produced TCR beta libraries. TRBV1-TRBV30 forward and Cbeta reverse primers drove the first two roughly 10-cycle rounds. TCRdb reanalysed the multiplex PCR reads using MiXCR and keeps one entry per CDR3 protein. The top ten hold 7.5% to 9% of the sample, which has 100,000 to 150,000 distinct CDR3 sequences, around 64% seen once. The sample consisted of liver tumor tissue from sampling region 3. Subset meaning: tumor region T3, left-lateral pole. Receptors originate from an older woman with primary liver carcinoma and hepatitis B virus infection.

This clonotype was seen only once. Compared with germline, one end of the junction differs, possibly owing to a read error. The chain carries TRBV11-3 and TRBJ2-1, with 9 bases identical to TRBD1. This CDR3 spans 16 amino acids. Germline CDR1 SGHNT, CDR2 YENEEA. The CDR3 loop reads CASSPPPGQGNNGQFF. CDR3 sequence (DNA): TGTGCCAGCAGCCCCCCGCCGGGACAGGGAAACAATGGGCAGTTTTTC.

On this clonotype: A much larger clonotype is one base distant, so this may be a read error. The chain joins TRBV6-1 to TRBJ2-2; possible D gene TRBD2, 5 bases. The CDR3 covers 15 residues. V lost 2 bases and J lost 6, with 13 bases in between. The germline V gene has CDR1 MNHNS and CDR2 SASEGT. The CDR3 DNA is TGTGCCAGCAGTGAATCGCTAGCTGGCTCCGGGGAGCTGTTTTTT. As protein: CASSESLAGSGELFF.

At least ten counts were recorded for this clonotype. The rearrangement joins TRBV12-3 or TRBV12-4 to TRBJ1-4, with D possibly matching TRBD1 (5 bases). The CDR3 has 16 amino acids. The ends were cut back, 5 bases at V and 4 bases at J, with 17 bases in the middle. This CDR3 is CASSPMWGDVNEKLFF. CDR3 coding DNA: TGTGCCAGCAGTCCGATGTGGGGGGACGTTAATGAAAAACTGTTTTTT.

This clonotype was seen only once. Sequence at one end of the junction differs from germline and may be a read error. The CDR3 sequence is CTSSQEGQSGNTIYF. The CDR3 DNA follows: TGTACCAGCAGCCAAGAGGGACAGTCTGGAAACACCATATATTTT. The chain combines TRBV4-2 with TRBJ1-3; 7 nucleotides align to TRBD1. Per the germline V gene, CDR1 is LGHNA and CDR2 is YNFKEQ. There are 15 residues in the CDR3.

As regards this clonotype: This clone may be a read error of a much larger clone one base away. V and J are TRBV30 and TRBJ2-3, with D perhaps matching TRBD1 or TRBD2 (6 bases each). Per the germline V gene, CDR1 is GTSNPN and CDR2 is SVGIG (reference sequence). The length of the CDR3 is 16 residues. V shed 5 bases and J shed 1 base, with 19 bases lying between them. CDR3: CAWEGGDPPCTDTQYF. The CDR3 DNA sequence: TGTGCCTGGGAGGGGGGAGATCCCCCCTGCACAGATACGCAGTATTTT. Full variable domain (remainder filled in from reference TRBV30 and TRBJ2-3): SQTIHQWPATLVQPVGSPLSLECTVEGTSNPNLYWYRQAAGRGLQLLFYSVGIGQISSEVPQNLSASRPQDRQFILSSKKLLLSDSGFYLCAWEGGDPPCTDTQYFGPGTRLTVL.

This clonotype was counted many times. This chain joins TRBV28 and TRBJ1-3, with D hard to call. The CDR3 extends over 13 amino acids. V was trimmed by 7 bases and J by 1 base, leaving 8 bases between them. CDR1 and CDR2 (germline): MDHEN, SYDVKM. CDR3 nucleotide sequence: TGTGCCAGCATTCGGAAGTCTGGAAACACCATATATTTT. It translates to CASIRKSGNTIYF.

The V and J genes are TRBV7-9 and TRBJ1-4; 7 bases agree with TRBD1. Trimming took 5 bases from V and 8 from J; bases not matched to a gene: 5. Germline CDR1 SEHNR, CDR2 FQNEAQ (reference sequence). This CDR3 contains 13 residues. The CDR3 loop is CASSPVQGEKLFF. DNA of the CDR3: TGTGCCAGCAGCCCCGTACAGGGGGAAAAACTGTTTTTT.

Of note for this clonotype: Being one base from a much bigger clone, this may be a read error. This sequence joins TRBV30 and TRBJ2-7; D gene ambiguous. The CDR3 contains 12 residues. V lost 0 bases, J lost 6 bases, and 9 bases lay in between. Germline assignment: CDR1 GTSNPN and CDR2 SVGIG (reference sequence). In nucleotides, the CDR3 is TGTGCCTGGAGTGTACACGATGTCGAGCAGTACTTC. Translated, it gives CAWSVHDVEQYF.

The V gene is TRBV28, the J gene TRBJ2-1; 7 bases align to TRBD1. The germline CDR1 and CDR2 sequences are MDHEN and SYDVKM. V shed 7 bases and J 9 bases; nucleotides not matched to a gene: 27. The CDR3 runs to 19 residues. CDR3 region: CASTQVPGQRHSGPGEQFF. In DNA, the CDR3 is TGTGCCAGCACACAAGTCCCGGGACAGAGGCATTCCGGGCCTGGTGAGCAGTTCTTC.

The chain links TRBV11-2 to TRBJ2-3, with D maybe TRBD1 (6 bases). The end of the DNA is better explained by TRBJ1-5, so the J call may be wrong. The CDR3 is made up of 15 amino acids. The V gene's germline CDR1 is SGHAT and CDR2 FQNNGV. Written as DNA, the CDR3 is TGTGCCAGCAGCCCACAGAGGGGGGGCCTAGATACACAGCATTTT. Its translation: CASSPQRGGLDTQHF.